This TCR beta chain was recorded in a study of blood T cell repertoires in COVID-19. Each recovered donor of Cohort 3 presented with two negative PCRs, clearance, or symptom resolution. The table lists this clone with a count of one. In the study's own analysis: Nucleated cell counts were estimated from reference gene primer amplification. Profiling relied on immunoSEQ multiplex PCR, and the TCRdb table lists in-frame clones only, not all of them. V and J calls and clone size are as listed in that table; D and trimming were resolved from the DNA. The table records about 440,000 clones, roughly 91% of them present only once. This CDR3 has 15 amino acids. V lost 3 bases, J lost 1 base, and 13 bases lay in between. Per the germline V gene, CDR1 is MNHEY and CDR2 is SMNVEV (reference sequence).

What was sequenced was PBMCs or T cells enriched from blood (not recorded which). The genes are TRBV27 and TRBJ2-7; a possible D gene is TRBD2 (5 bases). This TCR was recovered from a young man who had recovered from COVID-19. CDR3 residues: CASSFSARVSYEQYF. The CDR3 DNA reads TGTGCCAGCAGTTTTTCAGCGCGGGTGTCCTACGAGCAGTACTTC.